The 28 T cell receptor beta chains below all came from one sample that was sequenced in a study of blood T cell repertoires in COVID-19. The method was immunoSEQ multiplex PCR; TCRdb's version includes in-frame clones alone and lacks a portion of them. The sample lists roughly 150,000 clones, over 80% seen once, with 6.5% to 9% in the top ten. The source material was peripheral blood. Receptors were obtained from an elderly woman with COVID-19, enrolled during active disease.

The genes are TRBV29-1 and TRBJ2-3, with TRBD2 as a possible D gene (6 bases). Germline CDR1 SQVTM, CDR2 ANQGSEA. The CDR3 contains 14 residues. V lost 7 bases to trimming and J lost 3 bases, with 17 bases between them. The CDR3 protein is CSALVSGMTDTQYF. The CDR3 DNA reads TGCAGCGCTTTGGTTAGCGGTATGACAGATACGCAGTATTTT.

This clone was seen more than once but under ten times. This chain joins TRBV7-8 and TRBJ2-2; 7 positions match TRBD1. Germline CDR1 is SGHVS and CDR2 is FQNEAQ. The J segment lost 3 bases and the V segment lost 5 bases, leaving 18 bases of the junction unmatched. This CDR3 region has 19 residues. CDR3 region: CASSPYRGELSRDTGELFF. The CDR3 DNA sequence: TGTGCCAGCAGCCCCTACAGGGGCGAATTGTCCCGAGACACCGGGGAGCTGTTTTTT.

The genes are TRBV3-1 (or the pseudogene TRBV3-2) and TRBJ2-5, with 9 bases identical to TRBD2. CDR3 length: 15 amino acids. Germline V CDR1 and CDR2: LGHDT, YNNKEL (reference sequence). Trimming at V came to 7 bases and at J to 5 bases, leaving 11 bases not matched to a gene. The CDR3 DNA follows: TGTGCCAGCACACCGCGACTAGCGGAGGGGGAGACCCAGTACTTC. The encoded protein is CASTPRLAEGETQYF.

The chain recombines TRBV5-1 with TRBJ2-3; 12 bases agree with TRBD2. The CDR3 totals 17 residues. CDR1 is SGHRS and CDR2 is YFSETQ in the germline V gene. The trim removed 0 bases at V and 4 bases at J, leaving 6 bases unmatched. The CDR3 DNA reads TGCGCCAGCAGCTTGGAGCCTAGCGGGAGGGCCGCAGATACGCAGTATTTT. Amino acid sequence: CASSLEPSGRAADTQYF.

The rearrangement links TRBV28 to TRBJ2-1, with TRBD2 identical over 9 bases. The germline gives CDR1 MDHEN, CDR2 SYDVKM. V was pared by 9 bases and J by 6 bases, with 9 bases of the junction left unmatched. This CDR3 region has 14 residues. CDR3 bases: TGTGCCAGTAACTTAGCGGGAGTAGCCAATGAGCAGTTCTTC. It is translated as CASNLAGVANEQFF.

The gene calls are TRBV28 and TRBJ2-1, with D unclear. The CDR3 has 13 amino acids. V was cut by 5 bases and J by 4 bases, with 9 bases left in between. In germline, CDR1 is MDHEN, CDR2 SYDVKM. This chain's CDR3 is CASSPLDYNEQFF. Here the CDR3 DNA reads TGTGCCAGCAGTCCCTTAGATTACAATGAGCAGTTCTTC.

This clone was counted a single time. The chain recombines TRBV7-3 with TRBJ2-3, with D uncertain. V was trimmed by 4 bases and J by 2 bases, leaving 7 bases between them. The length of the CDR3 is 13 residues. CDR1 is SGHTA, CDR2 FQGTGA, per germline. The CDR3, as DNA: TGTGCCAGCAGCTACAGCTTCACAGATACGCAGTATTTT. It encodes CASSYSFTDTQYF.

The chain carries TRBV5-1 and TRBJ1-5; a weak D match, TRBD1 (5 bases). Per the germline V gene, CDR1 is SGHRS and CDR2 is YFSETQ. CDR3 length equals 15 residues. V was shortened by 0 bases and J by 3 bases, with 10 bases between the two germline ends. The CDR3 reads CASSLGTPHNQPQHF. Here the CDR3 DNA reads TGCGCCAGCAGCTTGGGGACACCTCACAATCAGCCCCAGCATTTT.

The V call is TRBV4-1, the J call TRBJ2-4; 9 nucleotides agree with TRBD1. The CDR3 has 15 amino acids. Per germline, CDR1 MGHRA and CDR2 YSYEKL. V dropped 3 bases and J dropped 6; count of bases not matched to a gene: 6. The DNA of the CDR3 is TGCGCCAGCAGCCAGGGATGGGGACAGGGAAACATTCAGTACTTC. Amino acids: CASSQGWGQGNIQYF.

The chain employs TRBV24-1 and TRBJ1-2, with TRBD1 identical over 10 bases. CDR3 size: 18 residues. After removal of 0 bases from V and 2 bases from J, the junction contained 8 bases not matched to a gene. Germline lookup yields CDR1 KGHDR and CDR2 SFDVKD. CDR3: CATSDLRPGTGENYGYTF. For the CDR3, the DNA is TGTGCCACCAGTGATTTGCGCCCCGGGACAGGGGAAAACTATGGCTACACCTTC.

This sequence joins TRBV5-6 and TRBJ2-3; weak D call: TRBD2 (6 bases). Germline-derived CDR1 and CDR2 are SGHDT and YYEEEE. V lost 1 base, J lost 5 bases, and 8 bases lay in between. CDR3 length: 13 amino acids. The CDR3 region has the DNA TGTGCCAGCAGCTTGAGGGGAGGAGATACGCAGTATTTT. It translates to CASSLRGGDTQYF. The full variable domain, its missing parts supplied by reference TRBV5-6 and TRBJ2-3, is DAGVTQSPTHLIKTRGQQVTLRCSPKSGHDTVSWYQQALGQGPQFIFQYYEEEERQRGNFPDRFSGHQFPNYSSELNVNALLLGDSALYLCASSLRGGDTQYFGPGTRLTVL.

The chain carries TRBV9 and TRBJ1-3; maybe TRBD1 (6 bases). Germline V gene sequence: CDR1 SGDLS, CDR2 YYNGEE. V lost 7 bases to trimming and J lost 4 bases, with 24 bases between them. CDR3 length: 17 residues. The CDR3 here is CASYSPSTGWSGNTIYF. CDR3 bases: TGTGCCAGCTACTCCCCCAGTACAGGGTGGTCGGGAAACACCATATATTTT.

This clone was seen only a few times. This chain joins TRBV10-3 and TRBJ1-4, with no clear D. The V end was cut by 9 bases, the J end by 7 bases, with 15 bases between. The CDR3 extends over 13 amino acids. In germline, CDR1 is ENHRY, CDR2 SYGVKD. In nucleotides, the CDR3 is TGTGCCATGAGAGGTGGGGAGGGTGAAAAACTGTTTTTT. This sequence encodes CAMRGGEGEKLFF.

The chain couples TRBV7-2 to TRBJ2-1; D remains unclear. Trimming took off 7 bases at V and 0 bases at J, with 16 bases between the two ends. The length of the CDR3 is 16 residues. Germline-derived CDR1 and CDR2 are SGHTA and FQGNSA. This chain's CDR3 is CASNRVFSSSYNEQFF. CDR3 coding DNA: TGTGCCAGCAACCGGGTGTTCTCAAGCTCCTACAATGAGCAGTTCTTC.

J is TRBJ2-5 and V is TRBV1; the listed D gene, TRBD2, was not tested against the DNA. TRBV1 is described as a pseudogene. The CDR3 loop spans 14 amino acids. The DNA for the CDR3 is TGCACCAGCAGCCAGATGGAGACCGAAGAGACCCAGTACTTC. Protein: CTSSQMETEETQYF.

This sequence joins TRBV6-5 and TRBJ2-7, with 7 bases fitting TRBD1. The CDR3 totals 15 residues. Trimming cost V 0 bases and J 2 bases; bases outside gene matches: 4. In germline, CDR1 is MNHEY, CDR2 SVGAGI. CDR3 sequence reads: CASSYSTGMTYEQYF. DNA for the CDR3: TGTGCCAGCAGTTACTCGACAGGGATGACCTACGAGCAGTACTTC.

The chain uses TRBV2 and TRBJ1-5, with no clear D. The V gene's germline CDR1 is SNHLY and CDR2 FYNNEI. CDR3 length equals 16 residues. V was shortened by 4 bases and J by 9 bases, with 22 bases between the two germline ends. DNA of the CDR3: TGTGCCAGCAGTGTGAGGCTTAGTGGCAGCGCAACGCCCCAGCATTTT. Translation: CASSVRLSGSATPQHF.

A single count supports this clone. The chain carries TRBV3-1 (or the pseudogene TRBV3-2) and TRBJ1-2, with TRBD1 as a possible D gene (6 bases). Germline values: CDR1 LGHDT, CDR2 YNNKEL (reference sequence). The CDR3 loop spans 17 amino acids. V lost 4 bases to trimming and J lost 0 bases, with 18 bases between them. For the CDR3, the DNA is TGTGCCAGCAGCCGGCTGAGGGGGGGCCGAACTAACTATGGCTACACCTTC. Translation: CASSRLRGGRTNYGYTF.

V and J are TRBV7-3 and TRBJ1-6, with D unresolved. V was clipped by 3 bases and J by 7 bases, with 7 bases between them. CDR3 length: 13 amino acids. The germline V gene encodes CDR1 SGHTA and CDR2 FQGTGA. CDR3 DNA sequence: TGTGCCAGCAGCTTGGGCCGAAATTCACCCCTCCACTTT. It is translated as CASSLGRNSPLHF.

The chain employs TRBV5-5 and TRBJ1-5; 8 bases agree with TRBD1. Germline V gene lookup returns CDR1 SGHKS and CDR2 YYEKEE (reference sequence). This CDR3 is 15 amino acids long. V shed 4 bases and J 7 bases; nucleotides not matched to a gene: 10. The CDR3 here is CASSPDRALGQPQHF. CDR3 coding DNA: TGTGCCAGCAGCCCGGACAGGGCCTTAGGACAGCCCCAGCATTTT.

This clone was recorded once. This rearrangement joins TRBV5-1 to TRBJ2-3, with TRBD2 matching over 9 bases. Germline assignment: CDR1 SGHRS and CDR2 YFSETQ. V was clipped by 4 bases and J by 3 bases; unmatched bases: 3. This CDR3 comprises 14 residues. CDR3 nucleotide sequence: TGCGCCAGCAGCCCTCTAGCGGGGACAGATACGCAGTATTTT. Translating it yields CASSPLAGTDTQYF. Drawing the rest from reference TRBV5-1 and TRBJ2-3, the complete variable domain is KAGVTQTPRYLIKTRGQQVTLSCSPISGHRSVSWYQQTPGQGLQFLFEYFSETQRNKGNFPGRFSGRQFSNSRSEMNVSTLELGDSALYLCASSPLAGTDTQYFGPGTRLTVL.

In this sample, this clone turned up once. V gene TRBV11-3 combines with J gene TRBJ2-1; 11 nucleotides agree with TRBD2. Germline assignment: CDR1 SGHNT and CDR2 YENEEA. The trim removed 5 bases at V and 4 bases at J, leaving 4 bases unmatched. The CDR3 sequence is 15 residues long. DNA for the CDR3: TGTGCCAGCAGCCAACTAGCGGGAGCGTACAATGAGCAGTTCTTC. Its translation: CASSQLAGAYNEQFF.

The chain links TRBV24-1 to TRBJ2-1; unclear D gene. The V gene's germline CDR1 is KGHDR and CDR2 SFDVKD. CDR3 size: 13 residues. V gave up 3 bases and J gave up 10 bases, with 12 bases separating them. The CDR3 region is CATSDLPPGEQFF. DNA of the CDR3: TGTGCCACCAGTGATCTGCCCCCCGGGGAGCAGTTCTTC.

This clone came up once. In DNA, the CDR3 is TGTGCCAGCAGTGAGTCCGAGAAAGCTTTCTTT. Protein product: CASSESEKAFF. The chain couples TRBV2 to TRBJ1-1; D remains unclear. V was pared by 3 bases and J by 9 bases, with 8 bases between. Germline CDR1 SNHLY, CDR2 FYNNEI. CDR3 size: 11 residues.

This clone was observed a handful of times. V usage is TRBV7-2 and J usage is TRBJ1-5; 7 nucleotides align to TRBD1. Unmatched junction bases numbered 10, after V lost 5 bases and J lost 3 bases. The CDR3 covers 16 residues. Per germline, CDR1 SGHTA and CDR2 FQGNSA. The CDR3 region is CASSLSGTAINQPQHF. The CDR3, as DNA: TGTGCCAGCAGCCTCTCCGGGACAGCCATCAATCAGCCCCAGCATTTT.

The V gene is TRBV10-3, the J gene TRBJ1-3; no clear D. The CDR3 is 14 amino acids. The V and J ends lost 7 bases and 1 base respectively, with 11 bases between them. The germline CDR1 and CDR2 sequences are ENHRY and SYGVKD. CDR3: CAITNPNSGNTIYF. DNA of the CDR3: TGTGCCATCACGAACCCTAATTCTGGAAACACCATATATTTT.

The chain employs TRBV6-2 or TRBV6-3 and TRBJ2-5, with 13 nucleotides matching TRBD2. This CDR3 comprises 17 residues. Trimming at V came to 4 bases and at J to 4 bases, leaving 9 bases not matched to a gene. CDR1 is MNHEY, CDR2 SVGEGT, per germline. CDR3 DNA: TGTGCCAGCAGTTTCGACCCGACTAGCGGGGGGTCAGAGACCCAGTACTTC. It yields the protein CASSFDPTSGGSETQYF.

The chain employs TRBV24-1 and TRBJ1-1; 7 nucleotides line up with TRBD1. CDR1 and CDR2 (germline): KGHDR, SFDVKD. The V and J ends lost 0 bases and 0 bases, in that order; junction bases with no gene match: 6. The CDR3 spans 17 residues. The CDR3 DNA is TGTGCCACCAGTGATTTGGTCCCAGGGGGGCTGAACACTGAAGCTTTCTTT. It yields the protein CATSDLVPGGLNTEAFF.